These T cell receptor beta chains were read from a single sample in a study of cytomegalovirus exposure and HLA in healthy donors. Libraries were prepared by immunoSEQ multiplex PCR; TCRdb keeps only in-frame clonotypes and omits some of them. The sample consists of 75,000 to 95,000 clones, roughly 80% of them appearing once. The material sequenced was PBMCs. The receptors derive from a human donor in good health. Each CDR3 is given with its conserved first and last residue. The D gene is left open where the match is weak. A row's size may be missing; if present it is once, few, many or a size class.

.	TRBV5-5	TRBJ1-2	.	CASSLGQNYGYTF	TGTGCCAGCAGCTTGGGTCAGAACTATGGCTACACCTTC
.	TRBV11-2	TRBJ2-3	TRBD2	CASSSTSGGTDTQYF	TGTGCCAGCAGCTCCACTAGCGGGGGGACAGATACGCAGTATTTT
.	TRBV29-1	TRBJ2-7	.	CSVDGLGEQYF	TGCAGCGTTGACGGACTTGGCGAGCAGTACTTC
.	TRBV29-1	TRBJ2-2	.	CSVEDVSGQNTGELFF	TGCAGCGTTGAAGATGTGTCGGGACAGAACACCGGGGAGCTGTTTTTT
.	TRBV18	TRBJ1-6	.	CASSPGNNSPLHF	TGTGCCAGCTCACCCGGTAATAATTCACCCCTCCACTTT
.	TRBV6-4	TRBJ2-2	.	CASSESGDVGELFF	TGTGCCAGCAGTGAATCAGGGGATGTCGGGGAGCTGTTTTTT
.	TRBV6-1	TRBJ2-7	TRBD1	CASSRPTGGTYEQYF	TGTGCCAGCAGTCGCCCCACAGGGGGAACCTACGAGCAGTACTTC
once	TRBV6-5	TRBJ1-2	TRBD1	CASRPGQGNYGYTF	TGTGCCAGCAGGCCGGGACAGGGGAACTATGGCTACACCTTC
.	TRBV6-5	TRBJ1-4	.	CASSRAGVNEKLFF	TGTGCCAGCAGTAGAGCAGGGGTTAATGAAAAACTGTTTTTT
few	TRBV5-1	TRBJ1-1	.	CASRPRVLETEAFF	TGCGCCAGCAGACCGAGGGTGCTCGAGACTGAAGCTTTCTTT
once	TRBV7-2	TRBJ1-2	.	CASSLSRSAKYTF	TGTGCCAGCAGCTTATCTAGGTCCGCTAAATACACCTTC
.	TRBV30	TRBJ2-2	TRBD2	CAWTGGRSYRVTGELFF	TGTGCCTGGACGGGGGGAAGGTCTTACCGTGTCACCGGGGAGCTGTTTTTT
once	TRBV11-2	TRBJ2-3	TRBD2	CASRSRRLAADTQYF	TGTGCCAGCAGATCCCGTAGACTAGCGGCAGATACGCAGTATTTT
.	TRBV13	TRBJ2-5	.	CASSQQETQYF	TGTGCCAGCAGCCAGCAAGAGACCCAGTACTTC
few	TRBV5-1	TRBJ2-6	.	CASSLVGLSGANVLTF	TGCGCCAGCAGCTTGGTGGGCCTCTCTGGGGCCAACGTCCTGACTTTC
.	TRBV12-5	TRBJ2-5	TRBD1	CASGSDRGQETQYF	TGTGCTAGTGGTTCAGACAGGGGCCAAGAGACCCAGTACTTC
.	TRBV6-5	TRBJ2-3	TRBD1	CASSYDRADTQYF	TGTGCCAGCAGTTACGACAGGGCCGATACGCAGTATTTT
.	TRBV5-6	TRBJ2-4	.	CASSLDPGSAKNIQYF	TGTGCCAGCAGCTTGGACCCGGGGTCGGCCAAAAACATTCAGTACTTC
.	TRBV4-3	TRBJ2-5	.	CASSQGVEETQYF	TGCGCCAGCAGCCAAGGCGTGGAAGAGACCCAGTACTTC
.	TRBV19	TRBJ2-2	.	CASSIVSRPGELFF	TGTGCCAGTAGTATAGTGAGTCGCCCCGGGGAGCTGTTTTTT